This T cell receptor beta chain was observed in a study of CD8 T cells in Susac syndrome. CDR1 is SGHAT and CDR2 is FQNNGV in the germline V gene. Trimming left V 8 bases short and J 4 bases short, with 13 bases between. The CDR3 spans 13 residues. An amount of RNA that ranged from about 0.45 to 1 ug was reverse transcribed with random hexamers. It was immunoSEQ multiplex PCR that amplified TCR beta CDR3 across 54 Vbeta and 13 Jbeta. TCRdb processed the immunoSEQ multiplex PCR reads anew with MiXCR; each CDR3 protein has one entry. Here the sample spans under 300,000 distinct CDR3 sequences, less than 96% being singletons.

The TCR comes from a human donor with Susac syndrome. Specimen: CD4+ T cells from PBMCs. The J gene is TRBJ2-3, the V gene TRBV11-2; no clear D. Here the CDR3 DNA reads TGTGCCAGCTCAATTCGGGCTTCAGATACGCAGTATTTT. It translates to CASSIRASDTQYF.